A single sample is the source of the 12 T cell receptor beta chains below, sequenced in a study of blood T cell repertoires in COVID-19 (dated by TCRdb to the early 2020s). Receptor libraries were prepared by the immunoSEQ multiplex PCR assay. This is the immuneACCESS table as TCRdb keeps it, with only in-frame sequences that have V and J called. A part of the clones is gone; compared with another copy, unresolved V genes explain less than half, and the rest is unexplained. Within this sample are approximately 220,000 clones, with approximately 86% of them counted one time only. The biggest ten clones account for approximately 2.9% of the sample. Sequencing was performed on peripheral blood. These receptors were collected from a man aged 60 to 75 with acute or convalescent COVID-19.

V and J are TRBV5-4 and TRBJ2-7, with TRBD1 matching over 7 bases. Trimming at V came to 3 bases and at J to 7 bases, leaving 1 base not matched to a gene. Germline CDR1 is SGHNT and CDR2 is YYREEE (reference sequence). The CDR3 has 11 amino acids. CDR3 in DNA: TGTGCCAGCAGCTGGGGACAGGAGCAGTACTTC. Encoded protein: CASSWGQEQYF. Combining the CDR3 with reference TRBV5-4 and TRBJ2-7 gives the whole variable domain ETGVTQSPTHLIKTRGQQVTLRCSSQSGHNTVSWYQQALGQGPQFIFQYYREEENGRGNFPPRFSGLQFPNYSSELNVNALELDDSALYLCASSWGQEQYFGPGTRLTVT.

The J gene is TRBJ2-7, the V gene TRBV28; D is unclear. The length of the CDR3 is 13 residues. Germline CDR1 and CDR2: MDHEN and SYDVKM. V gave up 8 bases and J gave up 2 bases, with 13 bases separating them. The CDR3 protein is CASLQASPYEQYF. As DNA, the CDR3 is TGTGCCAGCCTCCAGGCTTCCCCCTACGAGCAGTACTTC.

The CDR3 coding sequence is TGTGCCACCTCGGTGACAGTTAACACCGGGGAGCTGTTTTTT. As protein: CATSVTVNTGELFF. The chain is built from TRBV24-1 and TRBJ2-2; TRBD1 might be the D (5 bases). The CDR3 is made up of 14 amino acids. Germline V gives CDR1 KGHDR, CDR2 SFDVKD. Trimming shortened V by 9 bases and J by 2 bases, and 12 bases separated the two germline ends.

V gene TRBV6-2 or TRBV6-3 combines with J gene TRBJ1-1; D remains ambiguous. CDR1 and CDR2 from the germline V gene are MNHEY and SVGEGT. Between the trimmed V and J ends, which lost 0 bases and 1 base, there was a span of 15 bases. The CDR3 length is 17 residues. The CDR3 region has the DNA TGTGCCAGCAGTTACTCGACGGCCGGGGTGGGGAACACTGAAGCTTTCTTT. Encoded protein: CASSYSTAGVGNTEAFF.

The chain's CDR3 is CASSLGFTRAALEGEQYF. The CDR3 DNA reads TGTGCCAGCAGCTTAGGATTTACAAGGGCTGCCTTGGAGGGGGAGCAGTACTTC. The rearrangement uses TRBV7-9 and TRBJ2-7; D possibly corresponds to TRBD2 (6 bases). Germline lookup yields CDR1 SEHNR and CDR2 FQNEAQ (reference sequence). CDR3 length equals 18 residues. V lost 1 base, J lost 7 bases, and 26 bases lay in between. The full variable domain, completed using reference TRBV7-9 and TRBJ2-7, is DTGVSQNPRHKITKRGQNVTFRCDPISEHNRLYWYRQTLGQGPEFLTYFQNEAQLEKSRLLSDRFSAERPKGSFSTLEIQRTEQGDSAMYLCASSLGFTRAALEGEQYFGPGTRLTVT.

The chain recombines TRBV3-1 (or the pseudogene TRBV3-2) with TRBJ2-3; D possibly corresponds to TRBD1 (5 bases). The CDR3 loop spans 15 amino acids. Trimming shortened V by 0 bases and J by 5 bases, and 12 bases separated the two germline ends. CDR1 and CDR2 (germline): LGHDT, YNNKEL (reference sequence). CDR3 amino acids: CASSQDTGIEDTQYF. The CDR3 nucleotides are TGTGCCAGCAGCCAAGATACAGGTATCGAAGATACGCAGTATTTT.

The V and J genes are TRBV9 and TRBJ2-3, with D possibly matching TRBD2 (6 bases). Germline lookup yields CDR1 SGDLS and CDR2 YYNGEE. Between the trimmed V and J ends, which lost 3 bases and 0 bases, there was a span of 14 bases. This CDR3 contains 16 residues. The CDR3 DNA is TGTGCCAGCAGCGGGGGACTGGGCTCTAGCACAGATACGCAGTATTTT. Amino acid sequence: CASSGGLGSSTDTQYF.

A single count supports this clone. The chain links TRBV4-2 to TRBJ2-6; possibly TRBD2 for D (6 bases). Germline CDR1 and CDR2: LGHNA and YNFKEQ. Trimming left V 1 base short and J 0 bases short, with 19 bases between. CDR3 length: 20 amino acids. The CDR3 reads CASSQGGPGLTFSGANVLTF. The CDR3 DNA follows: TGTGCCAGCAGCCAAGGGGGACCGGGACTGACATTCTCTGGGGCCAACGTCCTGACTTTC.

The chain couples TRBV9 to TRBJ2-1; tentatively, D is TRBD1 (5 bases). Trimming pared 0 bases from V and 0 bases from J, leaving 10 bases between. The CDR3 runs 16 residues. Germline assignment: CDR1 SGDLS and CDR2 YYNGEE. The CDR3 sequence: CASSVGAGYSYNEQFF. CDR3 nucleotides: TGTGCCAGCAGCGTAGGGGCAGGGTACTCCTACAATGAGCAGTTCTTC.

This chain links TRBV28 with TRBJ2-7, with 12 bases fitting TRBD2. Trimming cost V 8 bases and J 4 bases; bases outside gene matches: 9. The CDR3 totals 15 residues. Germline V lookup: CDR1 MDHEN, CDR2 SYDVKM. Here the CDR3 reads CASSASGGAGYEQYF. CDR3 in DNA: TGTGCCAGCTCGGCTAGCGGGGGGGCCGGGTACGAGCAGTACTTC. Full variable domain (rest looked up from reference TRBV28 and TRBJ2-7): DVKVTQSSRYLVKRTGEKVFLECVQDMDHENMFWYRQDPGLGLRLIYFSYDVKMKEKGDIPEGYSVSREKKERFSLILESASTNQTSMYLCASSASGGAGYEQYFGPGTRLTVT.

The chain combines TRBV3-1 (or the pseudogene TRBV3-2) with TRBJ2-2; TRBD1 is a possible D gene (7 bases). CDR3 size: 14 residues. Trimming stripped 6 bases from V and 6 bases from J, with 14 bases between. Germline V gives CDR1 LGHDT, CDR2 YNNKEL (reference sequence). The CDR3 sequence: CASRQGLAPGELFF. For the CDR3, the DNA is TGTGCCAGCAGACAGGGGCTAGCGCCCGGGGAGCTGTTTTTT.

A few counts support this clone. The chain recombines TRBV6-6 with TRBJ2-7, with TRBD1 as a possible D gene (6 bases). Between the trimmed V and J ends, which lost 5 bases and 1 base, there was a span of 15 bases. The length of the CDR3 is 15 residues. CDR1 MNHNY and CDR2 SVGAGI come from the germline V gene (reference sequence). CDR3 in amino acids: CASSPGQRRSYEQYF. The CDR3 DNA follows: TGTGCCAGCAGTCCCGGACAGCGAAGATCCTACGAGCAGTACTTC.